These 9 T cell receptor beta chains came from one sample sequenced in a study of blood T cell repertoires in COVID-19. Sequencing used immunoSEQ multiplex PCR; TCRdb keeps in-frame clones, though not all of them. The sample lists 100,000 or so clones, 85% to 95% occurring once. The sample was peripheral blood. Source of these receptors: an older woman with active COVID-19.

The J gene is TRBJ1-1, the V gene TRBV29-1; D is perhaps TRBD1 (6 bases). CDR3 length: 15 amino acids. The V gene lost 4 bases and the J gene lost 3 bases, with 18 bases spanning the gap. The germline gives CDR1 SQVTM, CDR2 ANQGSEA. CDR3 amino acids: CSVVRGEGRDTEAFF. In DNA, the CDR3 is TGCAGCGTTGTGAGGGGGGAGGGCCGAGACACTGAAGCTTTCTTT.

This clone showed up just once. This sequence joins TRBV10-2 and TRBJ2-3; 7 nucleotides align to TRBD2. The germline CDR1 and CDR2 sequences are WSHSY and SAAADI. With V trimmed by 6 bases and J by 3 bases, 6 bases remained unmatched. This CDR3 is 14 amino acids long. For the CDR3, the DNA is TGCGCCAGCAGACTAGCGTTAGGTACAGATACGCAGTATTTT. Amino acids: CASRLALGTDTQYF.

The chain uses TRBV19 and TRBJ2-1, with D possibly matching TRBD2 (6 bases). This CDR3 has 12 amino acids. V shed 3 bases and J shed 15 bases, with 15 bases lying between them. The germline V gene encodes CDR1 LNHDA and CDR2 SQIVND (reference sequence). In DNA form, the CDR3 reads TGTGCCAGTAGTATGGGGCGGGGACTGGTGTTCTTC. Translating gives CASSMGRGLVFF.

The CDR3 DNA follows: TGTGCCAGCAGCTTAGAATCCAGCTCTGGAAACACCATATATTTT. The encoded protein is CASSLESSSGNTIYF. The J gene is TRBJ1-3, the V gene TRBV7-2, with D hard to call. Per the germline V gene, CDR1 is SGHTA and CDR2 is FQGNSA. V was cut by 1 base and J by 0 bases, with 7 bases left in between. The CDR3 sequence is 15 residues long.

V usage is TRBV19 and J usage is TRBJ2-7; 9 bases line up with TRBD2. Looked up from germline, CDR1 is LNHDA and CDR2 is SQIVND (reference sequence). The V gene end was trimmed by 6 bases and the J gene end by 3 bases; junction bases not matched to a gene: 12. This CDR3 is built from 16 residues. CDR3: CASRLTQRGDYYEQYF. Written as DNA, the CDR3 is TGTGCCAGTAGACTCACCCAGCGGGGGGACTACTACGAGCAGTACTTC.

V and J are TRBV5-6 and TRBJ2-3; 9 nucleotides agree with TRBD2. With V trimmed by 0 bases and J by 4 bases, 6 bases remained unmatched. CDR3 length: 16 residues. Germline-derived CDR1 and CDR2 are SGHDT and YYEEEE. CDR3 region: CASSLVVSGSADTQYF. The CDR3 bases are TGTGCCAGCAGCTTGGTGGTTAGCGGGAGTGCAGATACGCAGTATTTT.

J is TRBJ1-1 and V is TRBV6-6; 7 bases map to TRBD1. The CDR3 is made up of 16 amino acids. Per the germline V gene, CDR1 is MNHNY and CDR2 is SVGAGI (reference sequence). The trim removed 6 bases at V and 1 base at J, leaving 11 bases unmatched. The CDR3 nucleotides read TGTGCCAGCAGATCATTCACAGGGGATAAGAACACTGAAGCTTTCTTT. It translates to CASRSFTGDKNTEAFF.

The chain links TRBV2 to TRBJ2-6; D is unresolved. This CDR3 has 15 amino acids. The germline V and J ends were trimmed by 7 bases and 0 bases, with 10 bases remaining between them. Germline values: CDR1 SNHLY, CDR2 FYNNEI. The CDR3 bases are TGTGCCAGCAATTCGAGAAGCTCTGGGGCCAACGTCCTGACTTTC. Protein product: CASNSRSSGANVLTF.

The chain recombines TRBV19 with TRBJ2-5; 9 bases fit TRBD1. Germline V gives CDR1 LNHDA, CDR2 SQIVND (reference sequence). The CDR3 covers 13 residues. V shed 7 bases and J 3 bases; nucleotides not matched to a gene: 3. CDR3 amino acids: CASTRTGEETQYF. Written as DNA, the CDR3 is TGTGCCAGTACACGGACAGGGGAAGAGACCCAGTACTTC. Filled out from reference TRBV19 and TRBJ2-5, the complete variable domain reads DGGITQSPKYLFRKEGQNVTLSCEQNLNHDAMYWYRQDPGQGLRLIYYSQIVNDFQKGDIAEGYSVSREKKESFPLTVTSAQKNPTAFYLCASTRTGEETQYFGPGTRLLVL.